This T cell receptor (beta chain) was identified during a study of blood T cells in healthy people across ages. CDR1 and CDR2 from the germline V gene are SNHLY and FYNNEI. Trimming took off 11 bases at V and 10 bases at J, with 21 bases between the two ends. The CDR3 spans 13 residues. Ten or more counts support this clonotype. Combining a sample-barcoded 5' primer with a J-beta primer mix, a second PCR ran for about 7 to 11 cycles. Tags on each cDNA molecule came from a template-switch adaptor with 12 random nucleotides. In TCRdb, the 5' RACE reads were re-called with MiXCR into one record per CDR3 protein. Among approximately 810,000 distinct CDR3 sequences, around 28% were seen once, and the ten largest hold 15% to 20%.

The chain employs TRBV2 and TRBJ2-1; tentative D call: TRBD2 (8 bases). Sequenced input: blood. The receptor comes from a woman older than 75 in good health. The CDR3 region is CASSREGAQEQFF. The CDR3 DNA is TGTGCCTCCTCCCGGGAGGGGGCACAAGAGCAGTTCTTC.